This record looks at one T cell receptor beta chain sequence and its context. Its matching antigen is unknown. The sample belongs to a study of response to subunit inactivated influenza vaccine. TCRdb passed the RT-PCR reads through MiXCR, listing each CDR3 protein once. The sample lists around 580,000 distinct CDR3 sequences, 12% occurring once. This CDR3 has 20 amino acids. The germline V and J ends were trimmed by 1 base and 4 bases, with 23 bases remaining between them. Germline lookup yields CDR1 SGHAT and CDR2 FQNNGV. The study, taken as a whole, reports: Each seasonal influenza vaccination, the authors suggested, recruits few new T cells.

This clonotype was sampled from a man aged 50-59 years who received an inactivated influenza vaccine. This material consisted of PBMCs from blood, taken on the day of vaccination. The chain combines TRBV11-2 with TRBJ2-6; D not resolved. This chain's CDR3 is CASSLVTGPALAPGANVLTF. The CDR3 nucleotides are TGTGCCAGCAGCTTAGTGACGGGCCCCGCTTTAGCCCCCGGGGCCAACGTCCTGACTTTC.